This paragraph reports one T cell receptor (beta chain). The source of the sample is a study of shared clonotypes between healthy human individuals. V was clipped by 1 base and J by 1 base, with 9 bases between them. The CDR3 covers 15 residues. Germline-derived CDR1 and CDR2 are MDHEN and SYDVKM. The data were produced by immunoSEQ multiplex PCR, yet TCRdb's version contains in-frame clones alone and is incomplete. The table lists roughly 2.4 million clones, 90% to 97% of them singletons. The sequenced sample consisted of naive CD4+ T cells sorted from blood. Subset denoted: CD45RA+ positively selected. The TCR sequence derives from a man between 18 and 29 years old in good health. V usage is TRBV28 and J usage is TRBJ2-3; no clear D gene. CDR3 coding DNA: TGTGCCAGCAGTTTATATGGGGAAGGCACAGATACGCAGTATTTT. This gives the protein CASSLYGEGTDTQYF. Together with reference TRBV28 and TRBJ2-3, the CDR3 gives the full variable domain: DVKVTQSSRYLVKRTGEKVFLECVQDMDHENMFWYRQDPGLGLRLIYFSYDVKMKEKGDIPEGYSVSREKKERFSLILESASTNQTSMYLCASSLYGEGTDTQYFGPGTRLTVL.